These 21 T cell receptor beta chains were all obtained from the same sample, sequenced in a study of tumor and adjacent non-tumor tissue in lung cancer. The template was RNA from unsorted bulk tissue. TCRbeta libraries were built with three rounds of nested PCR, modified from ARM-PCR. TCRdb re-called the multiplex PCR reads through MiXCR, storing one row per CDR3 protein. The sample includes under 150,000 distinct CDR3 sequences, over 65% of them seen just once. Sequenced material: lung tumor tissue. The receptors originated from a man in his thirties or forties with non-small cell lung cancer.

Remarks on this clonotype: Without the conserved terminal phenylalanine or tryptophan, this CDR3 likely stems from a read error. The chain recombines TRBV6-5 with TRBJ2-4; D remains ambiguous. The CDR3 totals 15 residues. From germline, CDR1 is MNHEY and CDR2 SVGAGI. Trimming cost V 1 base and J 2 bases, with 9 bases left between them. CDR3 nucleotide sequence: TGTGCCAGCAGTTACTGTTCGAGATCCAAAAACATTCAGTACATC. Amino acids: CASSYCSRSKNIQYI.

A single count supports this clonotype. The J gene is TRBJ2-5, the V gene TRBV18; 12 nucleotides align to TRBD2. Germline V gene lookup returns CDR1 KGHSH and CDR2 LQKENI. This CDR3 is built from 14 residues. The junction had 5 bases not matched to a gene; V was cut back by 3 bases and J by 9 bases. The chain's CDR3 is CASSPPTSGRSQYF. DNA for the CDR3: TGTGCCAGCTCACCTCCGACTAGCGGGAGATCCCAGTACTTC.

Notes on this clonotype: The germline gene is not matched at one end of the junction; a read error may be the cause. CDR3 loop: CASSTDLTGHDQFF. In nucleotides, the CDR3 is TGTGCCAGCAGCACCGACCTGACAGGGCATGATCAGTTCTTC. J is TRBJ2-1 and V is TRBV9; 7 nucleotides agree with TRBD1. The CDR3 is 14 residues long. Germline loops: CDR1 SGDLS, CDR2 YYNGEE.

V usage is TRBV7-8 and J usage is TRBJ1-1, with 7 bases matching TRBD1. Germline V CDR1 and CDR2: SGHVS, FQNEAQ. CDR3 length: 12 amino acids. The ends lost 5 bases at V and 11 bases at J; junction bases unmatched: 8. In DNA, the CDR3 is TGTGCCAGCAGCGCGGAGGGGGCTCCCGCTTTCTTT. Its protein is CASSAEGAPAFF.

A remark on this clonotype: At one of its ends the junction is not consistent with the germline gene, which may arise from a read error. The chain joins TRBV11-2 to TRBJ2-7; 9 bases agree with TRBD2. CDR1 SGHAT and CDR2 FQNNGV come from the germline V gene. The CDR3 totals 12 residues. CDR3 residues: CTSGGSDYEQYF. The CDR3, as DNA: TGTACCAGCGGGGGGAGCGACTACGAGCAGTACTTC.

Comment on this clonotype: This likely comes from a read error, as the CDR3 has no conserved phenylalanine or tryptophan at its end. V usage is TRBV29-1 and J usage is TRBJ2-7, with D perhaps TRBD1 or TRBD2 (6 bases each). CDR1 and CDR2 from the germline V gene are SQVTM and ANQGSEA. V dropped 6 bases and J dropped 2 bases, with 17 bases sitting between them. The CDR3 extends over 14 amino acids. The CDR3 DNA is TGCAGCGTCACCCCGGGGGCAGGTACCTACGAGCAGTACTAC. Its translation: CSVTPGAGTYEQYY.

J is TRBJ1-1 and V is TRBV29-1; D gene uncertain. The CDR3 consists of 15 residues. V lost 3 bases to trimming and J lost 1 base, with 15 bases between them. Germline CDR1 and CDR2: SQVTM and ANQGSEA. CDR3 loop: CSVDFPAVTNTEAFF. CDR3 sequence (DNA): TGCAGCGTTGATTTCCCGGCCGTCACGAACACTGAAGCTTTCTTT.

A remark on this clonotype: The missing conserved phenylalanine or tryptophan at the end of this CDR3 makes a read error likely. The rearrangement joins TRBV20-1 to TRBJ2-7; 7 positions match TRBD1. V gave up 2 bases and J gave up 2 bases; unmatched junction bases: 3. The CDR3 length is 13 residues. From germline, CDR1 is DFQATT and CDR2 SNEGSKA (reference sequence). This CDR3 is CSARRQGTYEQYI. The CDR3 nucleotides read TGCAGTGCTAGAAGACAGGGCACCTACGAGCAGTACATC.

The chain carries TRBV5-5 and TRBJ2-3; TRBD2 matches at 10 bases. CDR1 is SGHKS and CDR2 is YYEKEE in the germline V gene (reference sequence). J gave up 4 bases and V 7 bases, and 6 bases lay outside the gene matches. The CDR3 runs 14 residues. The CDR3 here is CASGTAGGPDTQYF. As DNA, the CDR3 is TGTGCCAGCGGTACAGCGGGGGGGCCAGATACGCAGTATTTT.

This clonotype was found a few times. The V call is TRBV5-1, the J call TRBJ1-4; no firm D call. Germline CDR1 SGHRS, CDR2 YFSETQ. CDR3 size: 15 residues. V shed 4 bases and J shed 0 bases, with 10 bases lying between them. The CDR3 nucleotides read TGCGCCAGCAGCCGAGAGAGACCAACTAATGAAAAACTGTTTTTT. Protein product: CASSRERPTNEKLFF. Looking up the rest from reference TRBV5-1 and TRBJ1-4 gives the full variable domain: KAGVTQTPRYLIKTRGQQVTLSCSPISGHRSVSWYQQTPGQGLQFLFEYFSETQRNKGNFPGRFSGRQFSNSRSEMNVSTLELGDSALYLCASSRERPTNEKLFFGSGTQLSVL.

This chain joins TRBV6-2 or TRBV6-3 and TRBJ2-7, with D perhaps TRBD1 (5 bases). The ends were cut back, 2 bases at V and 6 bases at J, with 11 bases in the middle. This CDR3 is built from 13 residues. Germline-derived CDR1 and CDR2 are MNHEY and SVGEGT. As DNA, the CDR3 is TGTGCCAGCAGTTACAACTTGGGGCCCGAGCAGTACTTC. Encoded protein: CASSYNLGPEQYF.

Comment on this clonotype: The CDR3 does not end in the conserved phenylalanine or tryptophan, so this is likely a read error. CDR3 bases: TGTGCCAGCAGCTTAGTTCCAGGGGATACGCAGTATTCT. It specifies CASSLVPGDTQYS. The chain carries TRBV11-2 and TRBJ2-3; D might be TRBD1 (5 bases). The CDR3 has 13 residues. CDR1 SGHAT and CDR2 FQNNGV come from the germline V gene. The V end lost 1 base, the J end lost 6 bases, and 8 bases lay between the germline ends.

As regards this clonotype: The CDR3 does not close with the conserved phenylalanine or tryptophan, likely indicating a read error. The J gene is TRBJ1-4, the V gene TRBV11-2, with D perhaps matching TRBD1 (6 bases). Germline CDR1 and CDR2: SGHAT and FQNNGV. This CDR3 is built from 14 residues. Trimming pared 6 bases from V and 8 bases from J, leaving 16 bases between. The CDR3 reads CASRLDRGGEKLFI. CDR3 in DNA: TGTGCCAGCAGATTGGATAGAGGGGGAGAAAAACTGTTTATT.

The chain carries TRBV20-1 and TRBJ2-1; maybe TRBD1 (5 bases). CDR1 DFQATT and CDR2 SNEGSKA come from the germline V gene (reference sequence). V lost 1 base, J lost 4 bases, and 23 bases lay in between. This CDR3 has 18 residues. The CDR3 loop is CSARVWLNRQWLYNEQFF. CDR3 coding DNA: TGCAGTGCTAGAGTTTGGCTTAACCGACAGTGGTTGTACAATGAGCAGTTCTTC.

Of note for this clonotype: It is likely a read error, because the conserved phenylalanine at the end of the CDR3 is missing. The DNA for the CDR3 is TGTGCCGGCAGCTTAGATAAAATCGGGACCCAGTACTCC. It translates to CAGSLDKIGTQYS. The V and J genes are TRBV11-2 and TRBJ2-5, with unresolved D. CDR3 size: 13 residues. Germline lookup yields CDR1 SGHAT and CDR2 FQNNGV.

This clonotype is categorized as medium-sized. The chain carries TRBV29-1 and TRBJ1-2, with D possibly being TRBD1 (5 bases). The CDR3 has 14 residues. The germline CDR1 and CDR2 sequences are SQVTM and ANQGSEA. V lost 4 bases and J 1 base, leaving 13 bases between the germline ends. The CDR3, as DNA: TGCAGCGTTGCCCGGGACGGAAATAACTATGGCTACACCTTC. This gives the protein CSVARDGNNYGYTF.

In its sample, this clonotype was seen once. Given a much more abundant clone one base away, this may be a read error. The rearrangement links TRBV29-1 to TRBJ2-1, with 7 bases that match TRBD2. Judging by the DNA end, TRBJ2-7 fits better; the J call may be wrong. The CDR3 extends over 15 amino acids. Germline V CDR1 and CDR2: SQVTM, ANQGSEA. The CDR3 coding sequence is TGCAGCGTTGAGGGAGCTAGCGGACGATACAATGAGCAGTACTTC. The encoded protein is CSVEGASGRYNEQYF.

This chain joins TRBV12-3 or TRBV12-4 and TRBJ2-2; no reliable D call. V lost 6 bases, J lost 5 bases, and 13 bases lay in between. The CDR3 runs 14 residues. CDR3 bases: TGTGCCAGCAGGATTATACAGAGGACCGGGGAGCTGTTTTTT. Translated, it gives CASRIIQRTGELFF.

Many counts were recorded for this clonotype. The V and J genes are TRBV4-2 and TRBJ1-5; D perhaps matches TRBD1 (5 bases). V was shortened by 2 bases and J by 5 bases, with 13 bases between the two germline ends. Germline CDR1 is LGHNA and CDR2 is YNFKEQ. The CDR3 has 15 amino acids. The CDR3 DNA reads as TGTGCCAGCAGCCAATCCCCGGCGGGGGATCAGCCCCAGCATTTT. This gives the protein CASSQSPAGDQPQHF.

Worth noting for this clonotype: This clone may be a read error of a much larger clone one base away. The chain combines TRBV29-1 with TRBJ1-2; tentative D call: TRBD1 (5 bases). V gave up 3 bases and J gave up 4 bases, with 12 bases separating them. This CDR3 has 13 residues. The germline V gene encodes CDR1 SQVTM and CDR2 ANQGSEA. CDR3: CSVDAGSFYGYTF. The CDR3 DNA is TGCAGCGTTGACGCAGGGAGCTTCTATGGCTACACCTTC.

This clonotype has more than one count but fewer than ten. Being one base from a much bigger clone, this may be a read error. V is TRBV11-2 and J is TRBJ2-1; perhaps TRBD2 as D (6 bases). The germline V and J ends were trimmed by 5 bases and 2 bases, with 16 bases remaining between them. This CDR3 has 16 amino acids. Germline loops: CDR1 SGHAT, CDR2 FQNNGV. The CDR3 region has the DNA TGTGCCAGCAGCCTCACTAGCATGGCGCCCTACAATGAGCAGTTCTTC. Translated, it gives CASSLTSMAPYNEQFF.